This T cell receptor beta chain was sequenced for a study of blood T cell repertoires in COVID-19. Study information: Spain, Italy and the United States supplied samples that represented acute and convalescent COVID-19. The analysed material was cDNA or gDNA that came from T cells, B-cell-depleted T cells, or PBMCs.

Clones were read by immunoSEQ multiplex PCR, and TCRdb kept only the in-frame ones, dropping some. The sample shows around 200,000 clones, approximately 84% of them seen only once. The CDR3 runs 15 residues. Germline lookup yields CDR1 SNHLY and CDR2 FYNNEI. V dropped 6 bases and J dropped 3; count of bases not matched to a gene: 4. This receptor was taken from a human donor with acute or convalescent COVID-19. The donor label of this sample is uncertain. The chain joins TRBV2 to TRBJ2-2, with TRBD2 identical over 10 bases. The sample taken for sequencing was peripheral blood. As DNA, the CDR3 is TGTGCCAGCAGGCCCGGGACTAGCGACACCGGGGAGCTGTTTTTT. Translated: CASRPGTSDTGELFF.